The 3 T cell receptor beta chains presented below share a single source sample, sequenced in a study of radiation and T cells in renal cell carcinoma. Some clones are missing from TCRdb's copy, which holds only in-frame ones; the method was immunoSEQ multiplex PCR. The data contain 87,000 or so clones, roughly 90% of them singletons. Time point given: baseline pretreatment blood. Treatment given: 15 Gy SBRT to primary tumor, nephrectomy 4 weeks later. The sequenced sample was blood, obtained from a patient whose treatment included radiotherapy and nephrectomy. All receptors derive from a man in his fifties with renal cell carcinoma.

This clone has just a few counts. The chain is built from TRBV9 and TRBJ1-4; D is unclear. The CDR3 length is 14 residues. Germline V lookup: CDR1 SGDLS, CDR2 YYNGEE. The V gene lost 4 bases and the J gene lost 6 bases, with 13 bases spanning the gap. The CDR3 spells CASSYQPRDEKLFF. The CDR3 bases are TGTGCCAGCAGCTATCAGCCCCGGGATGAAAAACTGTTTTTT.

The J gene is TRBJ2-3, the V gene TRBV21-1; the table names TRBD1, a call not compared with the DNA. TRBV21-1 is a pseudogene segment. The CDR3 totals 14 residues. CDR3 in DNA: TGTGCCAGCAGCACCAGGGAAGGGACAGATACGCAGTATTTT. Protein: CASSTREGTDTQYF.

In the case of this clone: Relative to the germline gene, one junction end is altered; a read error may explain this. V is TRBV9 and J is TRBJ2-2; 7 nucleotides line up with TRBD2. The CDR3 spans 15 residues. From germline, CDR1 is SGDLS and CDR2 YYNGEE. CDR3 coding DNA: TGTGTCAGCAGCGAGACTAGCCACCAAACCGGGGAGCTGTTTTTT. Amino acids: CVSSETSHQTGELFF.